The rows below give T cell receptor beta chains drawn from one sample of a study of control samples from healthy donors and cancer patients. Profiling relied on immunoSEQ multiplex PCR, and the TCRdb table lists in-frame clones only, not all of them. The sample consists of approximately 150,000 clones, 91% of them appearing once. The specimen was blood. These receptors were obtained from a man between 18 and 35 years old in good health. Each CDR3 is given with its conserved first and last residue. The D gene is left open where the match is weak. Clone size is not always given. Where it is, it says once, few, many or a class for expanded clones.

j_call | v_call | d_call | clone_size | cdr3_nt | cdr3_aa
TRBJ1-1 | TRBV30 | . | few | TGTGCAGGGAGGAACACTGAAGCTTTCTTT | CAGRNTEAFF
TRBJ2-7 | TRBV5-4 | TRBD1 | . | TGTGCCAGCAGAACTGGGACAGTTCCCTACGAGCAGTACTTC | CASRTGTVPYEQYF
TRBJ2-1 | TRBV7-6 | TRBD2 | . | TGTGCCAGCAGCATACGCGGGGGTGCCGGCTCCTACAATGAGCAGTTCTTC | CASSIRGGAGSYNEQFF
TRBJ1-2 | TRBV28 | . | . | TGTGCCAGCGGATACAGGGAATCGGGCTACACCTTC | CASGYRESGYTF
TRBJ1-1 | TRBV7-9 | . | . | TGTGCCAGCAGCTTGCTTACTCCGGGAGACACTGAAGCTTTCTTT | CASSLLTPGDTEAFF
TRBJ2-2 | TRBV6-2/TRBV6-3 | TRBD2 | once | TGTGCCAGCAGTTACGGCGATAGCGGGGGGGCCACCGGGGAGCTGTTTTTT | CASSYGDSGGATGELFF
TRBJ1-4 | TRBV2 | TRBD1 | once | TGTGCCAGCAGTGAAGGGGGACAGGGGAAACTGTTTTTT | CASSEGGQGKLFF
TRBJ1-1 | TRBV5-1 | . | . | TGCGCCAGCAGTCTTGGGGGCAGCAGCCCCACTGAAGCTTTCTTT | CASSLGGSSPTEAFF
TRBJ1-3 | TRBV5-1 | . | . | TGCGCCAGCAGCTTGTCGGGCGGCTCTGGAAACACCATATATTTT | CASSLSGGSGNTIYF
TRBJ2-5 | TRBV9 | . | . | TGTGCCAGCAGCGTAGTTGGAGCGCAAGAGACCCAGTACTTC | CASSVVGAQETQYF
TRBJ2-1 | TRBV11-1 | . | once | TGTGCCAGCAGGGGAAGTGAGCAGTTCTTC | CASRGSEQFF
TRBJ2-2 | TRBV7-9 | . | many | TGTGCCAGCAGCCGAGGCTACAGCCCTTTAAGTCGAAACACCGGGGAGCTGTTTTTT | CASSRGYSPLSRNTGELFF
TRBJ1-6 | TRBV5-6 | . | . | TGTGCCAGCAGCTTGCGCCCTTATAATTCACCCCTCCACTTT | CASSLRPYNSPLHF
TRBJ2-7 | TRBV19 | TRBD1 | . | TGTGCCAGTCAACCGGGACAGGGGGCCCCCTACGAGCAGTACTTC | CASQPGQGAPYEQYF
TRBJ2-7 | TRBV5-1 | . | . | TGCGCCAGCAGCCTTGGACAGCTCTCCTACGAGCAGTACTTC | CASSLGQLSYEQYF
TRBJ1-6 | TRBV5-5 | TRBD1 | . | TGTGCCAGCAGCCCTGGGACAGGGGGCGCCTATAATTCACCCCTCCACTTT | CASSPGTGGAYNSPLHF
TRBJ2-3 | TRBV10-3 | . | once | TGTGCCATCAGTGAGGGGGTGCGGGGAGAAGCAGATACGCAGTATTTT | CAISEGVRGEADTQYF
TRBJ2-5 | TRBV5-1 | . | . | TGCGCCAGCGCTCCCGGGACCCAAGAGACCCAGTACTTC | CASAPGTQETQYF
TRBJ2-1 | TRBV3-1/TRBV3-2 | TRBD2 | . | TGTGCCAGCAGCCAAGTCAGCGGGGGGCGGCACGATGAGCAGTTCTTC | CASSQVSGGRHDEQFF
TRBJ1-2 | TRBV5-6 | . | . | TGTGCCAGCAGCTCGGGACTGAGCTATGGCTACACCTTC | CASSSGLSYGYTF
TRBJ2-7 | TRBV5-6 | TRBD2 | . | TGTGCCAGCAGCTTAACTAGCGGACACGAGCAGTACTTC | CASSLTSGHEQYF
TRBJ1-1 | TRBV5-1 | TRBD1 | . | TGCGCCAGCAGCGGCCGACAGGGCGGCTCTGAAGCTTTCTTT | CASSGRQGGSEAFF
TRBJ1-5 | TRBV15 | . | . | TGTGCCACCAGCTGGGAAGTTAGCAATCAGCCCCAGCATTTT | CATSWEVSNQPQHF
TRBJ2-5 | TRBV9 | . | . | TGTGCCAGCAGCCAAACAGCGTTCCTAGAAGAGACCCAGTACTTC | CASSQTAFLEETQYF
TRBJ2-1 | TRBV2 | . | . | TGTGCCAGCAGAGGGGACTTCTCCTACAATGAGCAGTTCTTC | CASRGDFSYNEQFF
TRBJ1-1 | TRBV4-3 | . | . | TGCGCCAGCAGCCAAGAGACGGGGGGGAGTACTGAAGCTTTCTTT | CASSQETGGSTEAFF
TRBJ1-5 | TRBV24-1 | . | . | TGTGCCACCAGTGATATTCGTTGGGGGCGCGGCAATCAGCCCCAGCATTTT | CATSDIRWGRGNQPQHF
TRBJ2-1 | TRBV7-9 | . | . | TGTGCCAGCAGCCCCTCCTACAATGAGCAGTTCTTC | CASSPSYNEQFF
TRBJ2-1 | TRBV29-1 | TRBD2 | . | TGCAGCGTTGAAGACGCCGCCGGGGGGGCCTACAATGAGCAGTTCTTC | CSVEDAAGGAYNEQFF
TRBJ1-2 | TRBV7-2 | TRBD1 | . | TGTGCCAGCAGTCCCGGACAGGGCCTGGGCTATGGCTACACCTTC | CASSPGQGLGYGYTF
TRBJ2-5 | TRBV18 | TRBD1 | . | TGTGCCAGCTCAGACAGGACAGGGGGATCACAAGAGACCCAGTACTTC | CASSDRTGGSQETQYF
TRBJ1-6 | TRBV9 | . | . | TGTGCCAGCAGCGGGACAGTTAATAATTCACCCCTCCACTTT | CASSGTVNNSPLHF
TRBJ1-1 | TRBV2 | TRBD1 | . | TGTGTCAGCATTAACAGGGGGACTGAAGCTTTCTTT | CVSINRGTEAFF
TRBJ2-7 | TRBV3-1/TRBV3-2 | . | . | TGTGCCAGCAGCCCAACGGCAGCTCCCACCTACGAGCAGTACTTC | CASSPTAAPTYEQYF
TRBJ1-6 | TRBV27 | . | . | TGTGCCAGCAGTTTGGGGCCGTGGGGGGGAAATTCACCCCTCCACTTT | CASSLGPWGGNSPLHF
TRBJ1-1 | TRBV18 | . | . | TGTGCCAGCTCACCAATGGGGGGTCGACGGAACACTGAAGCTTTCTTT | CASSPMGGRRNTEAFF
TRBJ1-6 | TRBV6-1 | . | . | TGTGCCAGCAGTGAAGAACGGCACAATAATTCACCCCTCCACTTT | CASSEERHNNSPLHF
TRBJ1-3 | TRBV4-1 | . | . | TGCGCCAGCAGCCAAGAGTGGTTTCGAGGAAACACCATATATTTT | CASSQEWFRGNTIYF
TRBJ2-7 | TRBV11-1 | . | . | TGTGCCAGCAGCTTAGGAGCCGTCTCCTACGAGCAGTACTTC | CASSLGAVSYEQYF
TRBJ2-3 | TRBV5-1 | . | once | TGCGCCAGCCAACCAGGGCCGGTTTCAGATACGCAGTATTTT | CASQPGPVSDTQYF
TRBJ1-2 | TRBV10-2 | . | . | TGCGCCAGCAGTGAGTTGGCAGTCTATGGCTACACCTTC | CASSELAVYGYTF
TRBJ2-7 | TRBV30 | . | . | TGTGCCTGGAGTGTCTCGGCTCGTCGGGGGTACGAGCAGTACTTC | CAWSVSARRGYEQYF
TRBJ2-5 | TRBV6-6 | TRBD2 | . | TGTGCCAGCAGTCAGATTTTGCGGGGGACTACATCGGAGACCCAGTACTTC | CASSQILRGTTSETQYF
TRBJ1-6 | TRBV15 | . | . | TGTGCCACCAGCAGCCGAGGGCAGGGGCATTCACCCCTCCACTTT | CATSSRGQGHSPLHF
TRBJ2-5 | TRBV5-1 | . | . | TGCGCCAGCAGCTTGACCGGGGCGTGGGAAGAGACCCAGTACTTC | CASSLTGAWEETQYF